The T cell receptor (beta chain) described here comes from a study of a mutant IDH1 vaccine in newly diagnosed glioma. Across the whole study: Patients were given eight vaccinations, scheduled in weeks 1, 3, 5, 7, 11, 15, 19 and 23. The initiation of vaccination occurred 4-6 weeks after radiotherapy alone, or with temozolomide cycles. The earlier regimen, radiotherapy, temozolomide, or both, was most often both.

Here immunoSEQ multiplex PCR was the method, and the copy in TCRdb shows in-frame clones only, minus some. In the table there are 50,000 to 55,000 clones, approximately 78% of which are singletons. Study-wide results and limits: Pseudoprogression seemed unlinked to shifts in top peripheral T cell clonotypes.

With 0 bases removed from V and 5 bases from J, the gap between germline ends came to 8 bases. Germline CDR1 SQVTM, CDR2 ANQGSEA. The CDR3 covers 13 residues. Concerning this clone: The antigen is unknown.

The time point was: week 5, during vaccination. Every vaccination contained 300 ug of the mutant IDH1 20-mer peptide and was paired with topical imiquimod. The TCR originated in a man aged 45-65 years with glioma. Sequenced material: PBMCs, taken from a glioma patient whose treatment included an IDH1 peptide vaccine. The chain carries TRBV29-1 and TRBJ1-3; no definite D call. CDR3: CSVEDIQRNTIYF. DNA of the CDR3: TGCAGCGTTGAAGATATCCAGCGAAACACCATATATTTT.